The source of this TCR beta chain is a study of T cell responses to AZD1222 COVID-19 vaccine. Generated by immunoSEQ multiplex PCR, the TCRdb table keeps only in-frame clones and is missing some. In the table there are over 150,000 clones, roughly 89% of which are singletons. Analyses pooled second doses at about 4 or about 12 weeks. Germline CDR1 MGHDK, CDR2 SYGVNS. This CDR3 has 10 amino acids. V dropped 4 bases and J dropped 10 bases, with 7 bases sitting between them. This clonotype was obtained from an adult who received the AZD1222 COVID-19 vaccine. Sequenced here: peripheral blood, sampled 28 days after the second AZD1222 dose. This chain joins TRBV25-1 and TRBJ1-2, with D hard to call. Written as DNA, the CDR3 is TGTGCCAGCAGTGGGTCAGCCTACACCTTC. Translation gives CASSGSAYTF.